Many counts were recorded for the clone carrying this TCR beta chain. This sample was included in a study of T-cell reconstitution after alpha-beta-depleted transplantation in children. Molecular barcoding with unique molecular identifiers was used for the TCRbeta library. TCRdb reprocessed the PCR reads with MiXCR, giving one entry per CDR3 protein. The data contain approximately 93,000 distinct CDR3 sequences, roughly 8.4% of them singletons. This sample comprised PBMCs from the stem cell graft donor, obtained from the stem cell graft. The source of this sequence is a human donor who donated a stem cell graft to a child with congenital amegakaryocytic thrombocytopenia.

The CDR3 sequence is CASSGGLAGNEQFF. CDR3 nucleotide sequence: TGTGCCAGTAGTGGGGGACTAGCGGGTAATGAGCAGTTCTTC. The chain carries TRBV19 and TRBJ2-1; 12 bases line up with TRBD2. The CDR3 totals 14 residues. The V gene's germline CDR1 is LNHDA and CDR2 SQIVND (reference sequence). V shed 5 bases, J shed 7 bases, and the junction held 3 bases outside the gene matches.